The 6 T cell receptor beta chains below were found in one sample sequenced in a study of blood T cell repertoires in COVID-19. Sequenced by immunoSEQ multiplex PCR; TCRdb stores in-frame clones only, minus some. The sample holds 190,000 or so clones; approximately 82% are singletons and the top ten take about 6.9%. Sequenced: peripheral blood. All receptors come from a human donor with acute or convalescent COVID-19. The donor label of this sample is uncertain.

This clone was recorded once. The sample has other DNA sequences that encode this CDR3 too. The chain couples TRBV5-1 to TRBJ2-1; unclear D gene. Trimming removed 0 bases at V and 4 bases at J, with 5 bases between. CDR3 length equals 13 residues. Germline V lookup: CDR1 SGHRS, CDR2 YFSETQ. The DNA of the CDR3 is TGCGCCAGCAGCTTGGATATTTACAATGAGCAGTTCTTC. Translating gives CASSLDIYNEQFF. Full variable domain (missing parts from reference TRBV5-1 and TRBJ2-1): KAGVTQTPRYLIKTRGQQVTLSCSPISGHRSVSWYQQTPGQGLQFLFEYFSETQRNKGNFPGRFSGRQFSNSRSEMNVSTLELGDSALYLCASSLDIYNEQFFGPGTRLTVL.

The CDR3 sequence is CASSSLVSGNTIYF. The CDR3, as DNA: TGTGCCAGCAGCTCCCTCGTATCTGGAAACACCATATATTTT. The chain uses TRBV14 and TRBJ1-3; no firm D call. V dropped 5 bases and J dropped 1 base, with 9 bases sitting between them. This CDR3 contains 14 residues. Germline CDR1 SGHDN, CDR2 FVKESK.

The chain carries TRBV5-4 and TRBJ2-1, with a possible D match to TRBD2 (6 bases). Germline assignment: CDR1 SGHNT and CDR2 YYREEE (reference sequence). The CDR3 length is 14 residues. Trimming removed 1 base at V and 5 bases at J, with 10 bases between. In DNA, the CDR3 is TGTGCCAGCAGCTTGCGGGAGTTCGACAATGAGCAGTTCTTC. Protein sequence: CASSLREFDNEQFF.

The CDR3 loop reads CASSFGQAGETQYF. The CDR3 DNA reads as TGCGCCAGCAGCTTCGGACAGGCGGGGGAGACCCAGTACTTC. The V and J genes are TRBV5-1 and TRBJ2-5; possibly TRBD1 for D (7 bases). This CDR3 is built from 14 residues. V dropped 2 bases and J dropped 5 bases, with 13 bases sitting between them. Germline values: CDR1 SGHRS, CDR2 YFSETQ.

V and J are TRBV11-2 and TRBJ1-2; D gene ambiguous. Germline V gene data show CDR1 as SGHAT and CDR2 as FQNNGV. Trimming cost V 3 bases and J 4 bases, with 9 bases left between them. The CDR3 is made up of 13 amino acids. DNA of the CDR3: TGTGCCAGCAGCTTTGACGGGGTCTATGGCTACACCTTC. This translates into CASSFDGVYGYTF.

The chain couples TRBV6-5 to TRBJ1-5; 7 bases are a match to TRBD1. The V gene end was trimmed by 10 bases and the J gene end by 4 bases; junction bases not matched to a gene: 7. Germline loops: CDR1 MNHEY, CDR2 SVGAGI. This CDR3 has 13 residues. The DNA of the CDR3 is TGTGCCACTAAGGGGGCCCTTAATCAGCCCCAGCATTTT. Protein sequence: CATKGALNQPQHF.